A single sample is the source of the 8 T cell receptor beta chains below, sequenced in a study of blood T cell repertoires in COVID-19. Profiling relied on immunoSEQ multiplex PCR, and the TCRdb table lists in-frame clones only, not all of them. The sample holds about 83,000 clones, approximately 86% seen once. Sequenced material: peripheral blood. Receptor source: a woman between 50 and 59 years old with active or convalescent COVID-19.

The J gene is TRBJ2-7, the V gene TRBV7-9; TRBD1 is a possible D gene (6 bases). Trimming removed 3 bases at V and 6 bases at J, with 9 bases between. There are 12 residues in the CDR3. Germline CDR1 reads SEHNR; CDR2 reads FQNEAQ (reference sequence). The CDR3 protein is CASSFWGLEQYF. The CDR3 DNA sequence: TGTGCCAGCAGCTTTTGGGGGCTCGAGCAGTACTTC. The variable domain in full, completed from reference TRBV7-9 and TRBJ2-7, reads DTGVSQNPRHKITKRGQNVTFRCDPISEHNRLYWYRQTLGQGPEFLTYFQNEAQLEKSRLLSDRFSAERPKGSFSTLEIQRTEQGDSAMYLCASSFWGLEQYFGPGTRLTVT.

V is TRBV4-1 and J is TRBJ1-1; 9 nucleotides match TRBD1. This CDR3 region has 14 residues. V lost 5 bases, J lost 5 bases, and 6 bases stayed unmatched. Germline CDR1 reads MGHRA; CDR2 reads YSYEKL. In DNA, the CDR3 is TGCGCCAGCAGCTACAGGGGGCAAAATACTGAAGCTTTCTTT. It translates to CASSYRGQNTEAFF.

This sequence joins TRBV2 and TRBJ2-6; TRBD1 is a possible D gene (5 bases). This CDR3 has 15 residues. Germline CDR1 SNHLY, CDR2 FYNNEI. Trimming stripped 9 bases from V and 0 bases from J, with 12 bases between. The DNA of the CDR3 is TGTGCCAGACAGGCGACAAGCTCTGGGGCCAACGTCCTGACTTTC. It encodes CARQATSSGANVLTF.

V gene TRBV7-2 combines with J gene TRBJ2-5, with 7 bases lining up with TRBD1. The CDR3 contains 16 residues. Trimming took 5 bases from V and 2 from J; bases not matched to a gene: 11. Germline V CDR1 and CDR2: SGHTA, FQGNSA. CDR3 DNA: TGTGCCAGCAGCCCTCAGGGACAGATGGGACAAGAGACCCAGTACTTC. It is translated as CASSPQGQMGQETQYF.

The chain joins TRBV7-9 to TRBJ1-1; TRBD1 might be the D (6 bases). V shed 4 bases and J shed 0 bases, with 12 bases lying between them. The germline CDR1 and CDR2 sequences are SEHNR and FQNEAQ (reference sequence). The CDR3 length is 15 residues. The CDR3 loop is CASSSTGKMNTEAFF. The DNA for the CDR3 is TGTGCCAGCAGCTCCACAGGGAAAATGAACACTGAAGCTTTCTTT.

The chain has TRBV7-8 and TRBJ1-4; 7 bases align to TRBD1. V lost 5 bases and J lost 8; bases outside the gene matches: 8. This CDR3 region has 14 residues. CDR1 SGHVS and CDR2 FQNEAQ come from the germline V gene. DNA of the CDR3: TGTGCCAGCAGCAAAGGGACAGTGAGGGAAAAACTGTTTTTT. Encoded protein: CASSKGTVREKLFF.

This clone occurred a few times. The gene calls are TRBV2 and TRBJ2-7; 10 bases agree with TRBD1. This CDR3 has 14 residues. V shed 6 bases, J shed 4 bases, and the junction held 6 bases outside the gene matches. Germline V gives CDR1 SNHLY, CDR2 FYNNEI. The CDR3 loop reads CASRGTGAVYEQYF. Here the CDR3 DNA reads TGTGCCAGCAGGGGGACAGGGGCGGTATACGAGCAGTACTTC.

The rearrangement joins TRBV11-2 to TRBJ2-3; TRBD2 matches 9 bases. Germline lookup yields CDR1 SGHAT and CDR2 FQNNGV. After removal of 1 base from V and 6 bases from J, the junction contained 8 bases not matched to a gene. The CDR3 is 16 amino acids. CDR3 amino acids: CASSLVVAGGGDTQYF. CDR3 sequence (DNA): TGTGCCAGCAGCTTAGTCGTTGCGGGGGGGGGCGATACGCAGTATTTT.